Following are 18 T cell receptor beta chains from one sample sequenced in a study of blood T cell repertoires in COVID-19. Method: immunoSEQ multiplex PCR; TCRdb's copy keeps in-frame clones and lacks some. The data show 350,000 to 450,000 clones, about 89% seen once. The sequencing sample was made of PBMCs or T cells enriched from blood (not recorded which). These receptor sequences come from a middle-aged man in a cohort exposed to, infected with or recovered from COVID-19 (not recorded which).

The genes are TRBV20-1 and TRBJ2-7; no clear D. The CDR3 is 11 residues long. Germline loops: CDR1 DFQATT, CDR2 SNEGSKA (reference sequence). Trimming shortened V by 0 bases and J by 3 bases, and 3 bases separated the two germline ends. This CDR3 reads CSARDLYEQYF. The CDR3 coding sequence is TGCAGTGCTAGAGATCTCTACGAGCAGTACTTC.

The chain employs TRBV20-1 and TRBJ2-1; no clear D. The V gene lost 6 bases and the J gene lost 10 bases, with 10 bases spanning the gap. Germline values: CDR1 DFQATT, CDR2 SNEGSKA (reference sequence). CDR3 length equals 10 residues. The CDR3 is CSAKSLEQFF. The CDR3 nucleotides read TGCAGTGCCAAGAGCCTAGAGCAGTTCTTC.

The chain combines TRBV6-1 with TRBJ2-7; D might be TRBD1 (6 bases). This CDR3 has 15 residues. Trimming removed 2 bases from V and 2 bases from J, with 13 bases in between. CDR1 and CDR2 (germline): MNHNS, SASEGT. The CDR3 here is CASSEPQGFPYEQYF. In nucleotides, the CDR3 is TGTGCCAGCAGTGAACCACAGGGCTTCCCCTACGAGCAGTACTTC.

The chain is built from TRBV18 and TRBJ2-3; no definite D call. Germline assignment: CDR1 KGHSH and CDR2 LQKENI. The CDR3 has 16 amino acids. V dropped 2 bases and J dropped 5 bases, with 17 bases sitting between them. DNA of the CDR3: TGTGCCAGCTCACCAAGCATAGAACCCTCCGGAGATACGCAGTATTTT. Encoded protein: CASSPSIEPSGDTQYF. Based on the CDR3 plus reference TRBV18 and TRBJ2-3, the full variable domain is NAGVMQNPRHLVRRRGQEARLRCSPMKGHSHVYWYRQLPEEGLKFMVYLQKENIIDESGMPKERFSAEFPKEGPSILRIQQVVRGDSAAYFCASSPSIEPSGDTQYFGPGTRLTVL.

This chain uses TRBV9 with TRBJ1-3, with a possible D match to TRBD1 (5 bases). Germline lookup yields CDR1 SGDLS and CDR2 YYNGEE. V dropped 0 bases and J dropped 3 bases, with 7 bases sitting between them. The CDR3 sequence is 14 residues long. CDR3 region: CASSVGQGGNTIYF. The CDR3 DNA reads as TGTGCCAGCAGCGTAGGGCAGGGTGGAAACACCATATATTTT.

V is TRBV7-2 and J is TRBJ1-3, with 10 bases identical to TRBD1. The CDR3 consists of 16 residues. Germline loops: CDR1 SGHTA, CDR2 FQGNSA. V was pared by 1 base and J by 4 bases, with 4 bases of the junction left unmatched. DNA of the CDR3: TGTGCCAGCAGCTTAGTCGGACAGGGGGTGGGAAACACCATATATTTT. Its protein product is CASSLVGQGVGNTIYF.

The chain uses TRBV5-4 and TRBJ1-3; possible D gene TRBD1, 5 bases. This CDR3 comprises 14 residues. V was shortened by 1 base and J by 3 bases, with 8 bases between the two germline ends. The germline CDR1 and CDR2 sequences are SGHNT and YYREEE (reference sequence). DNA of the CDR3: TGTGCCAGCAGCTTGAGGGGCGGTGGAAACACCATATATTTT. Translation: CASSLRGGGNTIYF.

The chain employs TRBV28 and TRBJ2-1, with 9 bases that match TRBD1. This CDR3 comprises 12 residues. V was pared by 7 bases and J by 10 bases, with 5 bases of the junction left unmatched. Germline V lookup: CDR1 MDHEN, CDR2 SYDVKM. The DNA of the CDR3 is TGTGCCAGCACCACAGGGGGCTGGGAGCAGTTCTTC. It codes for CASTTGGWEQFF.

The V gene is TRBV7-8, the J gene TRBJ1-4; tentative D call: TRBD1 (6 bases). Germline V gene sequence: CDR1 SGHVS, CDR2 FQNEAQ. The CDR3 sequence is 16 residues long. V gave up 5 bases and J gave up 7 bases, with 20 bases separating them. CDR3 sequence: CASSLHRESVGEKLFF. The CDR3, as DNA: TGTGCCAGCAGCCTTCACAGGGAGTCAGTCGGTGAAAAACTGTTTTTT.

The CDR3 loop is CASSRPGTSGSIEQFF. The CDR3 DNA is TGTGCCAGCAGCCGACCCGGGACTAGCGGGAGTATTGAGCAGTTCTTC. The rearrangement links TRBV4-2 to TRBJ2-1; 14 nucleotides line up with TRBD2. The CDR3 sequence is 16 residues long. Germline loops: CDR1 LGHNA, CDR2 YNFKEQ. V lost 4 bases and J lost 9; bases outside the gene matches: 8.

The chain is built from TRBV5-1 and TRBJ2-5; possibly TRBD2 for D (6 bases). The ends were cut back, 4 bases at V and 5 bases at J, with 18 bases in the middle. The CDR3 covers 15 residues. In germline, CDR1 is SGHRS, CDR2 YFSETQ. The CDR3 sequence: CASSLTGSGGETQYF. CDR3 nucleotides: TGCGCCAGCAGCCTTACAGGATCCGGAGGGGAGACCCAGTACTTC.

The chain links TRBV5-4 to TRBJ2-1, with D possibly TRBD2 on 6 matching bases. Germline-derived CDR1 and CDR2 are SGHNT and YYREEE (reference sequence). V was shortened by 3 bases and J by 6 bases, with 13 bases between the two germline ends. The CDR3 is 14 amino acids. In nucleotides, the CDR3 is TGTGCCAGCAGCTCACAACTAGCCCGCAATGAGCAGTTCTTC. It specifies CASSSQLARNEQFF.

The chain's CDR3 is CASSRTGVNSPLHF. For the CDR3, the DNA is TGCGCCAGCAGCCGGACAGGGGTTAATTCACCCCTCCACTTT. This chain joins TRBV5-1 and TRBJ1-6, with 9 nucleotides matching TRBD1. The CDR3 spans 14 residues. Germline trimming cut 4 bases from V and 6 bases from J; bases unmatched to any gene: 2. The germline V gene has CDR1 SGHRS and CDR2 YFSETQ. The variable domain in full, with the rest retrieved from reference TRBV5-1 and TRBJ1-6, is KAGVTQTPRYLIKTRGQQVTLSCSPISGHRSVSWYQQTPGQGLQFLFEYFSETQRNKGNFPGRFSGRQFSNSRSEMNVSTLELGDSALYLCASSRTGVNSPLHFGNGTRLTVT.

CDR3 residues: CASRPGRQDPDTQYF. CDR3 nucleotide sequence: TGTGCCAGCAGGCCGGGGAGACAGGACCCAGATACGCAGTATTTT. The V and J genes are TRBV27 and TRBJ2-3; D may be TRBD1 (6 bases). Germline loops: CDR1 MNHEY, CDR2 SMNVEV (reference sequence). V was trimmed by 6 bases and J by 4 bases, leaving 17 bases between them. This CDR3 is 15 amino acids long.

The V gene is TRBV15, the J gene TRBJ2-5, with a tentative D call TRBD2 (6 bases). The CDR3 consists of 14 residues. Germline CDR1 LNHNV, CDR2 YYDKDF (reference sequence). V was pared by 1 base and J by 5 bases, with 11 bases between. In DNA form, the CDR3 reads TGTGCCACCAGCAGAGGAGGAGGGTGGGAGACCCAGTACTTC. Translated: CATSRGGGWETQYF.

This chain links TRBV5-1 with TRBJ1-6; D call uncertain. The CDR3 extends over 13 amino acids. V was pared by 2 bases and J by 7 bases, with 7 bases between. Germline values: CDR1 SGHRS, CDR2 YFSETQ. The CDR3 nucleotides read TGCGCCAGCAGCTTATTTTCGAATTCACCCCTCCACTTT. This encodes CASSLFSNSPLHF.

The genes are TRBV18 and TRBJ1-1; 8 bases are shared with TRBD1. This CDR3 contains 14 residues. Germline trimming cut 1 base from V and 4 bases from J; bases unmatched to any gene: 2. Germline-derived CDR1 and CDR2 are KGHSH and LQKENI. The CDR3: CASSPLDRGTEAFF. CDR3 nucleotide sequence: TGTGCCAGCTCACCACTCGACAGGGGCACTGAAGCTTTCTTT.

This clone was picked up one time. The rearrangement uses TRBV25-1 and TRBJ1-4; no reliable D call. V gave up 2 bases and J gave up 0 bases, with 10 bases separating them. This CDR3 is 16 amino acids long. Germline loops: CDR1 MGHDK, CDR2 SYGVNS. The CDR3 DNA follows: TGTGCCAGCAGTGAAGATCTCTATGCAACTAATGAAAAACTGTTTTTT. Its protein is CASSEDLYATNEKLFF.